This T cell receptor (beta chain) was sequenced for a study of CD8 T cells in ankylosing spondylitis. General study points: As reported, disease-linked clones showed significant enrichment in matched ankylosing spondylitis synovial fluid. For ankylosing spondylitis blood, a TCR beta motif of about 8 highly homologous variants appeared characteristic. A CD8+ phenotype characterized the disease-linked clones, which were relatively rare in peripheral blood.

Of note for this clonotype: Its antigen is unknown.

Trimming pared 7 bases from V and 8 bases from J, leaving 18 bases between. This CDR3 has 14 amino acids. Making the TCR beta libraries involved quantitative 5'-RACE with molecular barcodes. TCRdb passed the 5' RACE reads through MiXCR, listing each CDR3 protein once. Of about 200,000 distinct CDR3 sequences listed, 9.5% to 15% are singletons. Sequencing was done on a sample of blood, either unsorted or a sorted T cell fraction (not recorded which). The rearrangement links TRBV12-3 or TRBV12-4 to TRBJ1-3; D is perhaps TRBD1 (5 bases). This clonotype was obtained from a male donor with ankylosing spondylitis or in good health (not recorded which). CDR3 nucleotides: TGTGCCAGCACTCGATCGGGACTACGGGACACCATATATTTT. It encodes CASTRSGLRDTIYF.